Given below is one T cell receptor beta chain in context. This clonotype was counted at least ten times. What antigen it recognizes has not been identified. Within one base of it there is no much larger clone, and no base qualities were kept. The germline V gene provides CDR1 KGHDR and CDR2 SFDVKD. Taken from cysteine to phenylalanine, the CDR3 has 11 residues. Only the CDR3 portion is preserved as DNA: 33 bases, with reading frame beginning at the first base. V and J are truncated by 3 bases and 9 bases respectively, leaving an intervening sequence of 7 bases. The data originate from a study of T cells in Graves' hyperthyroidism and ophthalmopathy (dated by TCRdb to the late 2010s). Regarding the study in general: To identify TCR V-J signatures that set the groups apart, the researchers used a discovery cohort of about a hundred patients, made up of 43 with Graves' ophthalmopathy and some 60 with stable Graves' hyperthyroidism. Prospective prediction of ophthalmopathy was tested in an independent validation cohort consisting of roughly 19 hyperthyroidism patients and 17 patients who later progressed to ophthalmopathy. For training and testing, the 110 or so patients in the discovery cohort were randomly divided in a 7:3 ratio. Thyroid tissue and blood T-cell repertoires from more than 5 Graves' hyperthyroidism patients were also compared in the study. After sampling, hyperthyroidism patients received methimazole starting at 30 mg daily, and ophthalmopathy patients received high-dose intravenous methylprednisolone. The paper describes TCR Vbeta CDR3 sequencing of about 140 peripheral blood samples, made up of 43 ophthalmopathy patients, 70 to 75 hyperthyroidism patients and about 17 progressor patients.

The TCR beta CDR3 regions were amplified from RNA transcripts. For the first round of RT-PCR on the TCR CDR3, the HTBI primer set was used together with the Qiagen OneStep RT-PCR kit. A second multiplex PCR round built the libraries, followed by size selection and purification. Paired-end sequencing of the libraries was performed with 100 bp reads on an Illumina HiSeq2000. The authors' analysis ran thus. Raw data were processed with SOAPnuke, discarding reads with adapters, uncalled bases, mean Phred below 15, or no exact constant-primer or identifier match. COPE v1.2.5 was used to merge high-quality paired reads, and clonotypes were defined as unique nucleotide sequences. MiTCR v1.1 was used to align clonotypes to the IMGT TRBV, TRBD and TRBJ reference segments. Only V-J combinations with frequency above 0.0001, covering 99% to 99.2% of repertoires, were analysed. The TCS score was defined as F50 (clonal expansion) divided by E x V (chaos), with BLOSUM62-based TCRdist calculated between CDR3 peptides within each V-J. Welch's t-statistics and random forest reduced 500 to 550 V-J features to under 15, which were used in a naive Bayes classifier (R e1071). The public reads were quality trimmed at Q25 with fastp and then assembled into clones with MiXCR by TCRdb, keeping productive beta chains. Each entry is one CDR3 protein sequence, shown with its most common DNA and genes. TCRdb's processing, not the authors' own work, is the source of the V and J calls. The table for this sample lists some 510,000 distinct CDR3 sequences; approximately 44% of them were counted only once. Clones ranked in the top ten supply nearly 8.5% of the sample.

Stable Graves' hyperthyroidism was defined as the absence of progression to ophthalmopathy over 18 months of follow-up. The hyperthyroidism patients were between 18 and 65 years old and newly diagnosed, with a disease duration of less than 2 months. The study excluded patients with uncontrolled infections, other autoimmune diseases, pregnancy or lactation. Clinical symptoms, serum thyroxine and TRAb, thyroid ultrasound, and orbital computed tomography formed the basis for the diagnoses. Total RNA was extracted using Trizol reagent, and RNA quality was assessed on an Agilent 2100 Bioanalyzer. Beyond this particular receptor, the publication reports: In validation, the model predicted progression to ophthalmopathy a median of roughly 6.5 months before onset, with about 64% sensitivity and almost 75% specificity. Most expanded thyroid clonotypes (frequency above 0.001) were also detected in blood, suggesting blood repertoires may reflect thyroid immune responses. No statistical method was used to fix the sample size in advance, and group allocation was not hidden from the investigators. A 13 V-J signature model separated ophthalmopathy from stable hyperthyroidism, with about 88% sensitivity and 81% to 82% specificity in cross-validation and 80%/75% in testing.

This TCR was sampled from a woman under 30 with Graves' hyperthyroidism. Donor details come from another sample of the same person, matched by shared clones. The sequence links TRBV24-1 to TRBJ1-1; TRBD1 is possibly the D segment (6 matching bases). Material: peripheral blood or thyroid tissue (not recorded which). The sequenced DNA is TGTGCCACCAGTGATCAGGGGAAAGCTTTCTTT. Its product reads: CATSDQGKAFF.